These 13 T cell receptor beta chains came from one sample sequenced in a study of T cells in tumors and immune-related adverse events. Clones were read by immunoSEQ multiplex PCR, and TCRdb kept only the in-frame ones, dropping some. The repertoire holds fewer than 10,000 clones, with 90% to 95% as singletons. The starting material was lymph node tissue, obtained from a patient treated with anti-PD-1 therapy. Receptors were obtained from a female donor with metastatic renal cell carcinoma.

This chain links TRBV10-3 with TRBJ2-3; the match to TRBD2 covers 14 bases. V dropped 10 bases and J dropped 4; count of bases not matched to a gene: 10. The CDR3 runs 16 residues. In germline, CDR1 is ENHRY, CDR2 SYGVKD. CDR3: CATGLAGGRSADTQYF. The CDR3 DNA reads as TGTGCCACTGGACTAGCGGGAGGTCGCTCGGCAGATACGCAGTATTTT.

This rearrangement joins TRBV18 to TRBJ2-7, with TRBD2 matching over 13 bases. Trimming at V came to 4 bases and at J to 4 bases, leaving 7 bases not matched to a gene. The germline gives CDR1 KGHSH, CDR2 LQKENI. The CDR3 extends over 16 amino acids. CDR3 protein: CASSQGLAGALYEQYF. CDR3 in DNA: TGTGCCAGCTCACAAGGACTAGCGGGGGCCCTGTACGAGCAGTACTTC.

The gene calls are TRBV29-1 and TRBJ2-1; D is unclear. The CDR3 is 12 residues long. The V end lost 6 bases, the J end lost 5 bases, and 11 bases lay between the germline ends. In germline, CDR1 is SQVTM, CDR2 ANQGSEA. The CDR3 loop reads CSVTPSNNEQFF. The CDR3 DNA is TGCAGCGTGACCCCTTCGAACAATGAGCAGTTCTTC.

The chain carries TRBV19 and TRBJ1-5, with TRBD1 matching 9 bases. Trimming took 5 bases from V and 2 from J; bases not matched to a gene: 1. The CDR3 contains 14 residues. Germline CDR1 reads LNHDA; CDR2 reads SQIVND (reference sequence). In nucleotides, the CDR3 is TGTGCCAGTAGTTGGACAGGGGGCAATCAGCCCCAGCATTTT. It is translated as CASSWTGGNQPQHF.

This clone has just a few counts. V and J are TRBV28 and TRBJ2-7; D unclear. CDR1 and CDR2 from the germline V gene are MDHEN and SYDVKM. Trimming removed 5 bases from V and 0 bases from J, with 11 bases in between. CDR3 length: 14 residues. Here the CDR3 reads CASSQFGDSYEQYF. The CDR3 DNA reads TGTGCCAGCAGTCAATTTGGGGACTCCTACGAGCAGTACTTC.

Worth noting for this clone: This specimen includes other DNA sequences encoding the same CDR3. V gene TRBV7-6 combines with J gene TRBJ2-3; D gene uncertain. The CDR3 sequence is 14 residues long. V lost 0 bases and J lost 2, with 6 bases in between. Per the germline V gene, CDR1 is SGHVS and CDR2 is FNYEAQ. CDR3 protein: CASSLAGNTDTQYF. The CDR3 DNA is TGTGCCAGCAGCTTAGCCGGAAACACAGATACGCAGTATTTT.

In regard to this clone: Other DNA sequences in this sample translate to the same CDR3. The chain couples TRBV11-2 to TRBJ2-7, with TRBD2 as a possible D gene (5 bases). Trimming left V 1 base short and J 6 bases short, with 16 bases between. Germline CDR1 SGHAT, CDR2 FQNNGV. The CDR3 runs 15 residues. The CDR3 reads CASSLVGVARPEQYF. The CDR3 DNA sequence: TGTGCCAGCAGCTTAGTGGGCGTAGCGCGTCCCGAGCAGTACTTC.

V and J are TRBV19 and TRBJ1-2, with unresolved D. The germline CDR1 and CDR2 sequences are LNHDA and SQIVND (reference sequence). This CDR3 comprises 12 residues. Trimming cost V 3 bases and J 6 bases, with 8 bases left between them. This chain's CDR3 is CASSIGRNGYTF. The DNA of the CDR3 is TGTGCCAGTAGTATCGGGCGGAATGGCTACACCTTC. The full variable domain, completed using reference TRBV19 and TRBJ1-2, is DGGITQSPKYLFRKEGQNVTLSCEQNLNHDAMYWYRQDPGQGLRLIYYSQIVNDFQKGDIAEGYSVSREKKESFPLTVTSAQKNPTAFYLCASSIGRNGYTFGSGTRLTVV.

This clone came up once. This sequence joins TRBV5-1 and TRBJ2-1; TRBD2 agrees at 8 bases. With V trimmed by 0 bases and J by 6 bases, 5 bases remained unmatched. The CDR3 consists of 15 residues. Germline values: CDR1 SGHRS, CDR2 YFSETQ. The CDR3: CASSLAVLAVNEQFF. CDR3 in DNA: TGCGCCAGCAGCTTGGCCGTACTAGCGGTCAATGAGCAGTTCTTC.

The chain joins TRBV4-2 to TRBJ2-5, with 8 bases matching TRBD1. Germline-derived CDR1 and CDR2 are LGHNA and YNFKEQ. The V and J ends lost 8 bases and 5 bases, in that order; junction bases with no gene match: 16. The CDR3 consists of 16 residues. The CDR3 protein is CASEPAQGDPGETQYF. The CDR3 coding sequence is TGTGCCAGCGAGCCAGCACAGGGGGACCCAGGGGAGACCCAGTACTTC.

Notes on this clone: Other DNA sequences from this sample encode an identical CDR3 as well. V usage is TRBV4-1 and J usage is TRBJ1-5; TRBD1 is a possible D gene (6 bases). V lost 3 bases, J lost 1 base, and 13 bases lay in between. This CDR3 has 16 residues. Germline V gives CDR1 MGHRA, CDR2 YSYEKL. CDR3 amino acids: CASSQVQGGSNQPQHF. CDR3 sequence (DNA): TGCGCCAGCAGCCAGGTACAGGGCGGCAGCAATCAGCCCCAGCATTTT.

This clone has only one observation. The J gene is TRBJ2-3, the V gene TRBV5-1, with D hard to call. The V end lost 0 bases, the J end lost 5 bases, and 10 bases lay between the germline ends. The CDR3 runs 14 residues. Per the germline V gene, CDR1 is SGHRS and CDR2 is YFSETQ. CDR3 in amino acids: CASSLAQAEDTQYF. Written as DNA, the CDR3 is TGCGCCAGCAGCTTGGCCCAGGCGGAAGATACGCAGTATTTT. The full variable domain, in which reference TRBV5-1 and TRBJ2-3 provide the parts outside the CDR3, is KAGVTQTPRYLIKTRGQQVTLSCSPISGHRSVSWYQQTPGQGLQFLFEYFSETQRNKGNFPGRFSGRQFSNSRSEMNVSTLELGDSALYLCASSLAQAEDTQYFGPGTRLTVL.

The gene calls are TRBV18 and TRBJ2-3; a possible D gene is TRBD1 (6 bases). V lost 10 bases and J 5 bases, leaving 16 bases between the germline ends. Germline V gene sequence: CDR1 KGHSH, CDR2 LQKENI. This CDR3 has 13 residues. This CDR3 is CANQTGKEDTQYF. The CDR3 DNA sequence: TGTGCCAACCAAACAGGGAAGGAAGATACGCAGTATTTT.